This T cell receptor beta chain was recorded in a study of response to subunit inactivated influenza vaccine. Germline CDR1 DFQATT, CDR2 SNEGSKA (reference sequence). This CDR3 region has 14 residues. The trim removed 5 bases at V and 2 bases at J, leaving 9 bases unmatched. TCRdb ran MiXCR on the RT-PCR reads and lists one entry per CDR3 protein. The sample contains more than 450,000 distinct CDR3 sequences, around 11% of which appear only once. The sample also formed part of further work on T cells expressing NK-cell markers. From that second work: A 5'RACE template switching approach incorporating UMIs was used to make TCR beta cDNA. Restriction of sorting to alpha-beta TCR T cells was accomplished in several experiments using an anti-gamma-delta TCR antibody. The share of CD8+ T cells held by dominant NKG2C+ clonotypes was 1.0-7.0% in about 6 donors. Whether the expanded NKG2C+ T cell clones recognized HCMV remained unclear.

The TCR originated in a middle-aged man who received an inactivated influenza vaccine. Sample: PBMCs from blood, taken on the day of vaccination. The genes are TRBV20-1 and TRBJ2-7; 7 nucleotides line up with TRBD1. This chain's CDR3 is CSAGRTGPPYEQYF. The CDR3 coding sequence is TGCAGTGCTGGCCGGACAGGCCCCCCCTACGAGCAGTACTTC.